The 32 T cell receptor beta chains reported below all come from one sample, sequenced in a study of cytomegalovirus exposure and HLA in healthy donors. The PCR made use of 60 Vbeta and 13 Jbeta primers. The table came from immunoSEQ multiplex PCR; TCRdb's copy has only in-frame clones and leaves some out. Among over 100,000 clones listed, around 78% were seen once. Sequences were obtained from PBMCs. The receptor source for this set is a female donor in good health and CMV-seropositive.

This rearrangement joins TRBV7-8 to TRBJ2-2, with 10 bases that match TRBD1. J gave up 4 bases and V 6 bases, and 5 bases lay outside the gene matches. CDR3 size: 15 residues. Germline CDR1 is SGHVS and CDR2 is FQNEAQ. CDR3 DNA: TGTGCCAGCAGTGGCCGGGACAGGGGCACCGGGGAGCTGTTTTTT. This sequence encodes CASSGRDRGTGELFF.

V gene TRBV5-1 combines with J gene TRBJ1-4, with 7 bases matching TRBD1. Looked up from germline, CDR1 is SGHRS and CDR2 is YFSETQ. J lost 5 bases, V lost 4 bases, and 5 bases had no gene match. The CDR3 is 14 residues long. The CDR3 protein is CASSRDSTNEKLFF. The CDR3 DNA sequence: TGCGCCAGCAGCCGGGACAGCACAAATGAAAAACTGTTTTTT.

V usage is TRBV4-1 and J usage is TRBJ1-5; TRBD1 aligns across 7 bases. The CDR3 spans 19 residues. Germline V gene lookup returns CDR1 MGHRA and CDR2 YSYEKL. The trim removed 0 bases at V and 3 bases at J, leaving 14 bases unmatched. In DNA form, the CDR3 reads TGCGCCAGCAGCCAAGAAATTGGGACAGCGGCTGAGGCCAATCAGCCCCAGCATTTT. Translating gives CASSQEIGTAAEANQPQHF.

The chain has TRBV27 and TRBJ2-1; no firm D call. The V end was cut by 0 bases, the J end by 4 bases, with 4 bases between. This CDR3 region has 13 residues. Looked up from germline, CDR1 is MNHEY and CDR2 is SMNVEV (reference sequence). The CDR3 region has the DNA TGTGCCAGCAGTTTATCCCGGTACAATGAGCAGTTCTTC. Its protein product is CASSLSRYNEQFF.

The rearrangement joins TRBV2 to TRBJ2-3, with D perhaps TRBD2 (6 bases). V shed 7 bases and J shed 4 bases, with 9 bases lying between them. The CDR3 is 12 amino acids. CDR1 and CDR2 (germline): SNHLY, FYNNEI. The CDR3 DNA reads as TGTGCCAGCACCGGGACTGCAGATACGCAGTATTTT. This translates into CASTGTADTQYF.

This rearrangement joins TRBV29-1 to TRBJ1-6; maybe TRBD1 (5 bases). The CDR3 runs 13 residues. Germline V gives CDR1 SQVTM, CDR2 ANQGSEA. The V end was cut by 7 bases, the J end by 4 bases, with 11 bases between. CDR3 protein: CSARQTYNSPLHF. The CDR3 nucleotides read TGCAGCGCCAGACAGACGTATAATTCACCCCTCCACTTT.

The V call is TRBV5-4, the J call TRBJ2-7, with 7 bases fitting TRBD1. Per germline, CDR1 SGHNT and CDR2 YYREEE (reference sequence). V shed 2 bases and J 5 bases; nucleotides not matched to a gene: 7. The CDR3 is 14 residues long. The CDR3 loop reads CASSFRGFLDEQYF. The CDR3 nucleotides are TGTGCCAGCAGCTTCAGGGGGTTTCTAGACGAGCAGTACTTC.

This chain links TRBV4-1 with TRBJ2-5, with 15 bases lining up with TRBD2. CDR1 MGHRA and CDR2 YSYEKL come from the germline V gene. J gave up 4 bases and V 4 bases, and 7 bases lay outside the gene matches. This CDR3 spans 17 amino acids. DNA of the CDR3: TGCGCCAGCAGCCCCGGGACTAGCGGGGGGTACGGAGAGACCCAGTACTTC. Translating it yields CASSPGTSGGYGETQYF.

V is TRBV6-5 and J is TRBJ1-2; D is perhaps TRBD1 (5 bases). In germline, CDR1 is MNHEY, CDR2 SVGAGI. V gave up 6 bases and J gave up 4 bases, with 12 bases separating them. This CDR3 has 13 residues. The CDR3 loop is CASRLTAAYGYTF. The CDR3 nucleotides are TGTGCCAGCAGACTGACAGCCGCCTATGGCTACACCTTC.

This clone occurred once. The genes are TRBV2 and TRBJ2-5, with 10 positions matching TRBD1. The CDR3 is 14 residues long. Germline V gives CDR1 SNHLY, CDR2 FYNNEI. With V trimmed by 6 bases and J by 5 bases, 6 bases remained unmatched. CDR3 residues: CASRADRGGETQYF. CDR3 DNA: TGTGCCAGCAGAGCGGACAGGGGGGGGGAGACCCAGTACTTC.

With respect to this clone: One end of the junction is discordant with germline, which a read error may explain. The CDR3 spells CASNPSTGVHYGYPF. Written as DNA, the CDR3 is TGTGCCAGCAACCCCTCGACAGGGGTCCACTATGGCTACCCCTTC. This chain uses TRBV2 with TRBJ1-2; 8 positions agree with TRBD1. The CDR3 totals 15 residues. The V gene's germline CDR1 is SNHLY and CDR2 FYNNEI.

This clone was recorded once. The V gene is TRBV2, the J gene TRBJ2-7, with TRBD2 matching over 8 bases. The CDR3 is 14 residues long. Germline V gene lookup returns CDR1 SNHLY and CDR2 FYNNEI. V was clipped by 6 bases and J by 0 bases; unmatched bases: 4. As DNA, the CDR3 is TGTGCCAGCAGAAAGAGCGGGAGCTCCTACGAGCAGTACTTC. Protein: CASRKSGSSYEQYF.

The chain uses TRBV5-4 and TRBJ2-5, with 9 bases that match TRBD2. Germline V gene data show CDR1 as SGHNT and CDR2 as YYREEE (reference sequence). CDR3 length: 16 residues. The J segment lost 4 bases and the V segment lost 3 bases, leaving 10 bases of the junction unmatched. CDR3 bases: TGTGCCAGCAGCTCCGGAGCGGGAGGCGGAGGAGAGACCCAGTACTTC. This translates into CASSSGAGGGGETQYF.

DNA for the CDR3: TGTGCCAGCTCACCTCCTTCGGGGGGGCTTCACGAGCAGTACTTC. This gives the protein CASSPPSGGLHEQYF. The chain combines TRBV18 with TRBJ2-7; 8 nucleotides line up with TRBD2. The trim removed 3 bases at V and 5 bases at J, leaving 9 bases unmatched. The CDR3 contains 15 residues. Germline CDR1 and CDR2: KGHSH and LQKENI.

The CDR3 DNA is TGTGCCAGCTCACCACCCCAGACAGGGGCGGATGGCTACACCTTC. Translated: CASSPPQTGADGYTF. This chain connects TRBV18 to TRBJ1-2; TRBD1 matches 8 bases. V was clipped by 0 bases and J by 6 bases; unmatched bases: 6. From germline, CDR1 is KGHSH and CDR2 LQKENI. There are 15 residues in the CDR3.

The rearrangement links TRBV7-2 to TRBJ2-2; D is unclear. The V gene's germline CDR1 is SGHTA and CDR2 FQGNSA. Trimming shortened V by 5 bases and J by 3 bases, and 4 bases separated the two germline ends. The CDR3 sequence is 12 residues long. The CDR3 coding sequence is TGTGCCAGCAGCCCATACACCGGGGAGCTGTTTTTT. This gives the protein CASSPYTGELFF.

CDR3 protein: CATSRVGSPLHF. CDR3 nucleotide sequence: TGTGCCACCAGCCGGGTGGGTTCACCCCTCCACTTT. V and J are TRBV15 and TRBJ1-6; D not certain. CDR1 LNHNV and CDR2 YYDKDF come from the germline V gene (reference sequence). The CDR3 has 12 residues. V was shortened by 5 bases and J by 9 bases, with 8 bases between the two germline ends.

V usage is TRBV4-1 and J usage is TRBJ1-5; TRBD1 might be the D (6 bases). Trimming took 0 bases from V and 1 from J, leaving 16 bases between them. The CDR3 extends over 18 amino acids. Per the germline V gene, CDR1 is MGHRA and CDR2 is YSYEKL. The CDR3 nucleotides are TGCGCCAGCAGCCAAGATTTCCCAGGGGCATTAAGCAATCAGCCCCAGCATTTT. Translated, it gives CASSQDFPGALSNQPQHF.

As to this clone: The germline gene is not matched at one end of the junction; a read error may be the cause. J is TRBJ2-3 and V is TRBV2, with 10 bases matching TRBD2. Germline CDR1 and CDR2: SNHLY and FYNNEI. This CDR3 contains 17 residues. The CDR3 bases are TGTGCCAGCAGGGAAGGGAAGACTAGCGGGAGCACAGATACGCAGTATTTT. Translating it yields CASREGKTSGSTDTQYF.

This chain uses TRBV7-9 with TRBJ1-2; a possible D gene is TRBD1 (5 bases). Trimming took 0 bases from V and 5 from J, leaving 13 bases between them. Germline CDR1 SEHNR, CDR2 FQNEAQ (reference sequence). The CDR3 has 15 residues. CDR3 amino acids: CASSLAQGWQYGYTF. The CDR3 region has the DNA TGTGCCAGCAGCTTAGCGCAGGGATGGCAGTATGGCTACACCTTC.

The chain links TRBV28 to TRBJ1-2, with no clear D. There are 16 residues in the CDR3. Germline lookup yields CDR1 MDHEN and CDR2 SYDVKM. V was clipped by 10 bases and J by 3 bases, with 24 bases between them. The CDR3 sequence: CATDPSRGRRDYGYTF. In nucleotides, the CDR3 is TGTGCCACCGACCCGAGTAGAGGGCGCCGGGACTATGGCTACACCTTC.

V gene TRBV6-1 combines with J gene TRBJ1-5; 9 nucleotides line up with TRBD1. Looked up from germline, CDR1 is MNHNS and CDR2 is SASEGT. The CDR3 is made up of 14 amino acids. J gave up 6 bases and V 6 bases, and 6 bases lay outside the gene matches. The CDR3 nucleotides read TGTGCCAGCAGCAATGACAGGGGGGGTCAGCCCCAGCATTTT. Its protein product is CASSNDRGGQPQHF.

The CDR3, as DNA: TGCGCCAGCAGCCACGGGACTAGCGGGGACACCGGGGAGCTGTTTTTT. It is translated as CASSHGTSGDTGELFF. The chain uses TRBV4-1 and TRBJ2-2; 13 nucleotides match TRBD2. CDR3 length equals 16 residues. CDR1 is MGHRA and CDR2 is YSYEKL in the germline V gene. V shed 3 bases, J shed 3 bases, and the junction held 1 base outside the gene matches.

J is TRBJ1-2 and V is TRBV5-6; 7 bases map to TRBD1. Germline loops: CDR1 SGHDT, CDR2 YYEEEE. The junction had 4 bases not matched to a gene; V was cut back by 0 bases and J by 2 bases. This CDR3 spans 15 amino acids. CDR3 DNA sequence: TGTGCCAGCAGCTTGGAGGCAGGGGGGAACTATGGCTACACCTTC. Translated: CASSLEAGGNYGYTF. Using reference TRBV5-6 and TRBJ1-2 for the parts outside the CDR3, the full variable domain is DAGVTQSPTHLIKTRGQQVTLRCSPKSGHDTVSWYQQALGQGPQFIFQYYEEEERQRGNFPDRFSGHQFPNYSSELNVNALLLGDSALYLCASSLEAGGNYGYTFGSGTRLTVV.

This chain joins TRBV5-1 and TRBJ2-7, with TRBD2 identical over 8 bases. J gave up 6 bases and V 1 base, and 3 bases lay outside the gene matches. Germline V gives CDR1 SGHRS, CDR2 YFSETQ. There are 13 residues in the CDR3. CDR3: CASSLIAGTEQYF. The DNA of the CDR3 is TGCGCCAGCAGCTTGATAGCGGGGACCGAGCAGTACTTC.

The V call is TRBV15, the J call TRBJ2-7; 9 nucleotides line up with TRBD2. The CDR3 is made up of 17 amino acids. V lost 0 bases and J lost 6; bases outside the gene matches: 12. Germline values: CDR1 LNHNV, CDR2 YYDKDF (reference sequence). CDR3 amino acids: CATSRDLKRGVLGEQYF. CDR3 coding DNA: TGTGCCACCAGCAGAGATCTGAAGCGGGGGGTTCTGGGCGAGCAGTACTTC.

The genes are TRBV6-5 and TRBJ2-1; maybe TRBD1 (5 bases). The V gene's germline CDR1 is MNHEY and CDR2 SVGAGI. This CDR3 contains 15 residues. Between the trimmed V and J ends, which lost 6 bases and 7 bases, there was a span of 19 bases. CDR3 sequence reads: CASSPHAQGLNEQFF. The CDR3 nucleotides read TGTGCCAGCAGCCCCCATGCGCAGGGATTGAATGAGCAGTTCTTC.

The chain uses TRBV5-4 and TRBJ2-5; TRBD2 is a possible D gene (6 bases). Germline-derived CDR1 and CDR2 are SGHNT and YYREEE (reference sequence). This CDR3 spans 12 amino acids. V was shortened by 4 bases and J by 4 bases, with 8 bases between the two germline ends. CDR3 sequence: CASSPGVETQYF. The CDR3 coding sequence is TGTGCCAGCAGCCCGGGGGTAGAGACCCAGTACTTC.

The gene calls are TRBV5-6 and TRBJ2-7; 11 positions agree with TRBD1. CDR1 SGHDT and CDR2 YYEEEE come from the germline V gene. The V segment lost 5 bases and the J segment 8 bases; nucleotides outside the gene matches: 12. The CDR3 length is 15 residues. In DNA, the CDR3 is TGTGCCAGCAGTCCAACCGGGACAGGGGGGTTGAAGCAGTACTTC. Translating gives CASSPTGTGGLKQYF. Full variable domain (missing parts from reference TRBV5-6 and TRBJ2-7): DAGVTQSPTHLIKTRGQQVTLRCSPKSGHDTVSWYQQALGQGPQFIFQYYEEEERQRGNFPDRFSGHQFPNYSSELNVNALLLGDSALYLCASSPTGTGGLKQYFGPGTRLTVT.

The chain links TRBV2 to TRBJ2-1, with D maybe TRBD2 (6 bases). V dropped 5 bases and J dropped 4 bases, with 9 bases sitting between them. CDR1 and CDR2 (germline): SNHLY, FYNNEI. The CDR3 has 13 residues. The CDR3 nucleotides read TGTGCCAGCAGTTTTAGCGGTTACAATGAGCAGTTCTTC. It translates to CASSFSGYNEQFF.

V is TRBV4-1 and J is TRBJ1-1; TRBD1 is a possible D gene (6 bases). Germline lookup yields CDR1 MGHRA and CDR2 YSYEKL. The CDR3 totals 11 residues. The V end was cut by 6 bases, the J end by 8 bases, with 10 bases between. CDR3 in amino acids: CASRSRGEAFF. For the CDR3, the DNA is TGCGCCAGCAGGTCGAGGGGGGAAGCTTTCTTT.

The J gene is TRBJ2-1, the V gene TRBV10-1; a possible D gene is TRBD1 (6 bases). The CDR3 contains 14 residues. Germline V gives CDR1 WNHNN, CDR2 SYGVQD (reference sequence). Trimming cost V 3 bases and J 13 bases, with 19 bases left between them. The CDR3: CASSDGGSGQLQFF. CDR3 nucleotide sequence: TGCGCCAGCAGTGATGGGGGATCGGGACAACTACAGTTCTTC.